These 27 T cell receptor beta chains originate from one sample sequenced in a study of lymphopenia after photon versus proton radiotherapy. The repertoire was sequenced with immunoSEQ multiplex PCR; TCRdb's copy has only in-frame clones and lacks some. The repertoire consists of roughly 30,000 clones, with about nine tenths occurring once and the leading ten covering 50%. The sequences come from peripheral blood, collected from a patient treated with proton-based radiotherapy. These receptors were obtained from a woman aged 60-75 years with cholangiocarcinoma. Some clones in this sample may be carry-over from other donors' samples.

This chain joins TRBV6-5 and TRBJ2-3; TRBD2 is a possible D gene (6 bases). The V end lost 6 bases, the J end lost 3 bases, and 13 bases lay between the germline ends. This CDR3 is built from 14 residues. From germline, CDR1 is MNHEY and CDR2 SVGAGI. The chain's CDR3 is CASRLATRTDTQYF. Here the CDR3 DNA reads TGTGCCAGCAGGCTAGCGACCAGAACAGATACGCAGTATTTT.

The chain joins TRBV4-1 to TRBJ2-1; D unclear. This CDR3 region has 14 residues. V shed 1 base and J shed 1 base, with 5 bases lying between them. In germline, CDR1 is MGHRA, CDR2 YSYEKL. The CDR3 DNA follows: TGCGCCAGCAGCCAAGTCCGGTCCTACAATGAGCAGTTCTTC. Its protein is CASSQVRSYNEQFF.

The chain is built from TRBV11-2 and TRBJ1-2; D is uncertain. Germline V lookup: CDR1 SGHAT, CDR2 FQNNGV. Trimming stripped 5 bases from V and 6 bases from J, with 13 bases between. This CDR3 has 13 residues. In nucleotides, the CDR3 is TGTGCCAGCAGCCCACGCCGGTCGGATGGCTACACCTTC. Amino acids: CASSPRRSDGYTF.

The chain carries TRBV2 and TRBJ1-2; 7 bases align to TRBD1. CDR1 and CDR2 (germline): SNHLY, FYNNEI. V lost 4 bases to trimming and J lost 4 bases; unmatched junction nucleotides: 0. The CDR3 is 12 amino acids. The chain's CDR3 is CASSGQGYGYTF. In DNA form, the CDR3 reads TGTGCCAGCAGTGGACAGGGCTATGGCTACACCTTC.

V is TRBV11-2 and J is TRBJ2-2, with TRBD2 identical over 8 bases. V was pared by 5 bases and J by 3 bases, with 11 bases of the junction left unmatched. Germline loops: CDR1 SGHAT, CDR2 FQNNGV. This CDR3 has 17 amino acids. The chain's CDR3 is CASSQRWAGGHTGELFF. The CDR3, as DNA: TGTGCCAGCAGCCAGCGATGGGCGGGGGGCCACACCGGGGAGCTGTTTTTT. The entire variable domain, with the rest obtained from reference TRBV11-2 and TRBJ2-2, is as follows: EAGVAQSPRYKIIEKRQSVAFWCNPISGHATLYWYQQILGQGPKLLIQFQNNGVVDDSQLPKDRFSAERLKGVDSTLKIQPAKLEDSAVYLCASSQRWAGGHTGELFFGEGSRLTVL.

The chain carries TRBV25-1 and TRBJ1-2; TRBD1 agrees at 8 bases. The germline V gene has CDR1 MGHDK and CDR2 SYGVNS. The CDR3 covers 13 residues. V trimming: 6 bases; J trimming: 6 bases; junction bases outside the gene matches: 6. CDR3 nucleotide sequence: TGTGCCAGCAGCCTCAGGGGGCGGAATGGCTACACCTTC. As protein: CASSLRGRNGYTF.

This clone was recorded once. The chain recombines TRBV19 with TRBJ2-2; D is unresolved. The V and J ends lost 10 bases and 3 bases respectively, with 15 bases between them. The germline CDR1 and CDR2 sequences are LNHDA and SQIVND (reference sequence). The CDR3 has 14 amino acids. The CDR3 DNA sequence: TGTGCCACCTGGGGTCCAGAGTACACCGGGGAGCTGTTTTTT. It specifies CATWGPEYTGELFF.

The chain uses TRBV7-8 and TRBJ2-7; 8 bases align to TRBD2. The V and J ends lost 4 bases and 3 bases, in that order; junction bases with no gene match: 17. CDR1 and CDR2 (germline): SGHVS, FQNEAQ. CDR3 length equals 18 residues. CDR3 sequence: CASSSYQGGLAGGYEQYF. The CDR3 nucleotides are TGTGCCAGCAGCTCCTACCAGGGTGGCCTAGCGGGTGGCTACGAGCAGTACTTC.

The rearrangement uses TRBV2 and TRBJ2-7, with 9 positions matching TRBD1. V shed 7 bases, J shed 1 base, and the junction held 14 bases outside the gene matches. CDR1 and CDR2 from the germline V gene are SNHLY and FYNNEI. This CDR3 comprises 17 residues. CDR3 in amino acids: CASTRGQGIKQSYEQYF. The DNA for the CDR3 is TGTGCCAGCACCAGGGGACAGGGCATCAAACAGTCCTACGAGCAGTACTTC.

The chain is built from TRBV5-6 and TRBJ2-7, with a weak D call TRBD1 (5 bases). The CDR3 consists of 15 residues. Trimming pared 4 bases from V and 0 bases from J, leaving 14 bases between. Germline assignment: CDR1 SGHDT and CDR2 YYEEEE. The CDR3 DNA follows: TGTGCCAGCAGCGCGGCAGGGCTAACCTCCTACGAGCAGTACTTC. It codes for CASSAAGLTSYEQYF.

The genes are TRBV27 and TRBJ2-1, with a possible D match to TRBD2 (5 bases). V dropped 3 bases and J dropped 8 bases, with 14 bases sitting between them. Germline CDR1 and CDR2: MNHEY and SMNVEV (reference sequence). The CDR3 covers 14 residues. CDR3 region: CASSLRGLYDEQFF. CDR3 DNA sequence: TGTGCCAGCAGTTTGCGCGGGTTGTACGATGAGCAGTTCTTC.

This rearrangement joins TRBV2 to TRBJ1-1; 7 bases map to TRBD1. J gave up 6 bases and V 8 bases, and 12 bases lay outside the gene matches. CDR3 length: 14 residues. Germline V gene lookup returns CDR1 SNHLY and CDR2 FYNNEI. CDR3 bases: TGTGCCAGCCGCCCGTGGGAGGGGGCGGCTGAAGCTTTCTTT. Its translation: CASRPWEGAAEAFF.

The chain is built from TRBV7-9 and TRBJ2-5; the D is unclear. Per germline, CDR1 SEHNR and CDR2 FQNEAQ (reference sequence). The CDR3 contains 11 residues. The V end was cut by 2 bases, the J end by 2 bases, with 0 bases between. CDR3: CASSLQETQYF. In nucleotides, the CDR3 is TGTGCCAGCAGCTTACAAGAGACCCAGTACTTC.

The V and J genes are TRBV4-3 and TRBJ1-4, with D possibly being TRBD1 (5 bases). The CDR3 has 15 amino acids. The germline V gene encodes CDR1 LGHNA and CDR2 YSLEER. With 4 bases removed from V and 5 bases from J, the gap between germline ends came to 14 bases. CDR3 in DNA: TGCGCCAGCAGCCGACTCTACGGGGGGAATGAAAAACTGTTTTTT. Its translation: CASSRLYGGNEKLFF.

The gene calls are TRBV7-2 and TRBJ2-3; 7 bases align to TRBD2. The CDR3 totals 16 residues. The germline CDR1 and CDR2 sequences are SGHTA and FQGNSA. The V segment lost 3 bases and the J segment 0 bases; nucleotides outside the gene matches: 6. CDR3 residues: CASSLFGGSSTDTQYF. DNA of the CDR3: TGTGCCAGCAGCTTGTTTGGCGGGAGTAGCACAGATACGCAGTATTTT.

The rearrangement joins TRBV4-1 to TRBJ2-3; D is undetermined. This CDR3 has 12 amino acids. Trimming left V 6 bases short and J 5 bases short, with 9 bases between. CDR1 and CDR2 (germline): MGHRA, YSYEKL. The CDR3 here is CASRARGDTQYF. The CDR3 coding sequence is TGCGCCAGCAGAGCTCGTGGAGATACGCAGTATTTT.

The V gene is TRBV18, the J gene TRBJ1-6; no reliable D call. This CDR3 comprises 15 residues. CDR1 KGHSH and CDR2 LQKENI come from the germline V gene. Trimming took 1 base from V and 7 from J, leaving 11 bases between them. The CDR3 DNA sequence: TGTGCCAGCTCACCACGCCGGGGTGGGAATTCACCCCTCCACTTT. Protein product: CASSPRRGGNSPLHF. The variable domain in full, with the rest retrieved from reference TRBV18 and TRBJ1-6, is NAGVMQNPRHLVRRRGQEARLRCSPMKGHSHVYWYRQLPEEGLKFMVYLQKENIIDESGMPKERFSAEFPKEGPSILRIQQVVRGDSAAYFCASSPRRGGNSPLHFGNGTRLTVT.

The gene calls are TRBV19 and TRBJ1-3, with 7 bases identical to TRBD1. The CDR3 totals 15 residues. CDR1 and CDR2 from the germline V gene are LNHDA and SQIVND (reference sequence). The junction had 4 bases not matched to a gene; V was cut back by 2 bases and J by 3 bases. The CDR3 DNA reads TGTGCCAGTAGTATATCGGGGACAGTTGGAAACACCATATATTTT. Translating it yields CASSISGTVGNTIYF.

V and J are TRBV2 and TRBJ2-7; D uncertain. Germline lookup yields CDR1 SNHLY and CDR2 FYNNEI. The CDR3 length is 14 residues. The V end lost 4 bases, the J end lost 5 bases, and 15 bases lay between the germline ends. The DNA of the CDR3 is TGTGCCAGCAGTGCTGGAACGCTCGAGGACGAGCAGTACTTC. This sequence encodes CASSAGTLEDEQYF.

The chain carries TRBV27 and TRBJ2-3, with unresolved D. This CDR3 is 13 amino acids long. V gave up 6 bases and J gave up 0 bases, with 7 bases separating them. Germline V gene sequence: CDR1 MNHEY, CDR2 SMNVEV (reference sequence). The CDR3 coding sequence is TGTGCCAGCAGGGCACATAGCACAGATACGCAGTATTTT. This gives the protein CASRAHSTDTQYF.

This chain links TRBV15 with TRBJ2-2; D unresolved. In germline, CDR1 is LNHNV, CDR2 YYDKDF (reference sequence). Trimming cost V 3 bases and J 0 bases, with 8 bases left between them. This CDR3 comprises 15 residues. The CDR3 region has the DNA TGTGCCACCAGCAGTGGGCAGGCGAACACCGGGGAGCTGTTTTTT. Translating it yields CATSSGQANTGELFF.

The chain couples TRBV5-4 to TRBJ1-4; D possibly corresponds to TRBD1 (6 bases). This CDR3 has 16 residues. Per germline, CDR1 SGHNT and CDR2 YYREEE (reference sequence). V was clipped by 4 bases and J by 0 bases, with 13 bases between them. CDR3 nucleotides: TGTGCCAGCAGCCCAGGGGCCCTTGCAACTAATGAAAAACTGTTTTTT. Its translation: CASSPGALATNEKLFF.

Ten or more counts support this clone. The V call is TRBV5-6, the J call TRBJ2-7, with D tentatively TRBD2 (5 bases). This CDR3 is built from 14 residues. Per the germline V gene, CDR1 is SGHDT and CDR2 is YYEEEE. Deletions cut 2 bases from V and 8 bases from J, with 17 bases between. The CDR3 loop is CASSLGAVPSKQYF. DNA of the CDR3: TGTGCCAGCAGCTTAGGAGCGGTCCCGTCCAAGCAGTACTTC.

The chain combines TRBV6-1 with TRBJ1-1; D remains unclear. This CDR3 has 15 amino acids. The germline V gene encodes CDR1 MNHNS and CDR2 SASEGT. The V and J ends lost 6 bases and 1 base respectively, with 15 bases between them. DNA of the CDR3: TGTGCCAGCAGCGACTATACCCCACCGAACACTGAAGCTTTCTTT. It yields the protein CASSDYTPPNTEAFF.

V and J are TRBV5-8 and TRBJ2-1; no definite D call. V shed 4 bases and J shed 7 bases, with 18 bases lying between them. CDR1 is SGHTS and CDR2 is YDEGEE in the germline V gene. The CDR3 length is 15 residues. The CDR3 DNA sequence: TGTGCCAGCAGCCTGTGGACCCTGACCTCGAATGAGCAGTTCTTC. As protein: CASSLWTLTSNEQFF.

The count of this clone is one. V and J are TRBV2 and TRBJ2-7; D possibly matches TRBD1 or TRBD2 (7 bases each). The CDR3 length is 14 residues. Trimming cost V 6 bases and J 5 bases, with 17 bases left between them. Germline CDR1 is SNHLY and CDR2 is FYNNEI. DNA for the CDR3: TGTGCCAGCAGCGACAGGGAGCGGGGCGACGAGCAGTACTTC. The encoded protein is CASSDRERGDEQYF.

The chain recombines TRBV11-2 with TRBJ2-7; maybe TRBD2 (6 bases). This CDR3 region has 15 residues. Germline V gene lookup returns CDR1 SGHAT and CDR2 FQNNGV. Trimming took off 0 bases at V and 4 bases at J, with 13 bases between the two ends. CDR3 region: CASSLDSGVEYEQYF. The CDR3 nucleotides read TGTGCCAGCAGCTTAGATTCGGGGGTGGAGTACGAGCAGTACTTC.